The subject of this entry is one TCR beta chain. Its matching antigen is unknown. The CDR3 loop spans 14 amino acids. CDR1 and CDR2 (germline): GTSNPN, SVGIG (reference sequence). V lost 2 bases and J lost 7; bases outside the gene matches: 6. The treatment: about 20 received Ad26.COV2.S at low or high dose, single or two shots; about 5 received placebo; per-sample allocation not given. Sampling took place 63 days after the first vaccine or placebo injection. In Boston, the donor was an adult between 18-55 years of age. Immunization relied on an Ad26 vector, which expressed Wuhan-strain SARS-CoV-2 spike. The sample is drawn from a study of Ad26.COV2.S vaccination and SARS-CoV-2 variants. Repertoires were generated with immunoSEQ multiplex PCR, while TCRdb's copy carries only in-frame clones and drops some. In the table there are hundreds of thousands of clones, roughly 90% of which are singletons. General study results and limits: Recipients of vaccine and of placebo showed similar breadth of their non-spike TCR repertoires. Placebo recipients had lower spike-specific TCR breadth than vaccine recipients.

The origin of this receptor is a person between 18 and 65 years old who received the Ad26.COV2.S COVID-19 vaccine or a placebo. V gene TRBV30 combines with J gene TRBJ1-5, with 9 bases identical to TRBD1. Sequenced here: peripheral blood, sampled in a trial of Ad26.COV2.S vaccine versus placebo. The CDR3 is CAWSQETGGQPQHF. CDR3 DNA sequence: TGTGCCTGGAGTCAGGAGACAGGGGGACAGCCCCAGCATTTT.